The entry that follows covers one T cell receptor (beta chain) sequence. The antigen is not known. Assay used: immunoSEQ multiplex PCR; TCRdb lists only in-frame clones, some missing. The table shows 300,000 to 400,000 clones, with about nine tenths occurring only once. This entry is derived from a study of cytomegalovirus exposure and HLA in healthy donors. Study results and limitations: The tendency of first-cohort TCR clusters to co-occur in the 90 to 150 validation repertoires emerged from a later analysis. Both high specificity and high sensitivity reportedly marked the classifier's diagnosis of cytomegalovirus status. 164 TCR beta chains were listed as cytomegalovirus-associated. Rare sequences made up most TCRs, while some public TCRs were found in many donors.

The receptor was derived from a woman between 18 and 30 years old in good health and CMV-seronegative. Sequencing was carried out using PBMCs.

Here the CDR3 DNA reads TGTGCCAGCAGCTCAGGACTAGCCTTCACAGATACGCAGTATTTT. Encoded protein: CASSSGLAFTDTQYF. The chain recombines TRBV5-4 with TRBJ2-3; TRBD2 matches 8 bases. J lost 2 bases, V lost 3 bases, and 5 bases had no gene match. Germline V CDR1 and CDR2: SGHNT, YYREEE (reference sequence). The CDR3 spans 15 residues.